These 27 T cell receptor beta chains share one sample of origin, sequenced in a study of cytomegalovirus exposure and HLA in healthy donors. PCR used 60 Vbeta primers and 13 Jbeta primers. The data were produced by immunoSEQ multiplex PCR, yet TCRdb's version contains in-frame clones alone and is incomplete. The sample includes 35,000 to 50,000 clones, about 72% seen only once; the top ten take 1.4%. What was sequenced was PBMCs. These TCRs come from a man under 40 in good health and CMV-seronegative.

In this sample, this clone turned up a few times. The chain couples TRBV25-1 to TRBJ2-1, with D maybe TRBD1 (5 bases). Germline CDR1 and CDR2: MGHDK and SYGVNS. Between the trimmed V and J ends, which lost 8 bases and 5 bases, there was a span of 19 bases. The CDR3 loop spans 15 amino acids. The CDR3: CASGHLWAGNNEQFF. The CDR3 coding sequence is TGTGCCAGCGGTCACCTCTGGGCAGGGAACAATGAGCAGTTCTTC.

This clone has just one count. The CDR3 here is CASSGPGQRGEKLFF. For the CDR3, the DNA is TGTGCCAGCAGTGGGCCGGGACAAAGGGGCGAAAAACTGTTTTTT. This rearrangement joins TRBV2 to TRBJ1-4; D possibly corresponds to TRBD1 (6 bases). The V and J ends lost 4 bases and 8 bases respectively, with 17 bases between them. Germline values: CDR1 SNHLY, CDR2 FYNNEI. The CDR3 is 15 amino acids.

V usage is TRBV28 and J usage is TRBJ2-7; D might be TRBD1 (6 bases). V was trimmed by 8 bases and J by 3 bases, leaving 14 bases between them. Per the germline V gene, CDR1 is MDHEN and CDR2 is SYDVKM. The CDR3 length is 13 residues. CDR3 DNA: TGTGCCAGCCAGGGGCGCTCTTACTACGAGCAGTACTTC. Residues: CASQGRSYYEQYF.

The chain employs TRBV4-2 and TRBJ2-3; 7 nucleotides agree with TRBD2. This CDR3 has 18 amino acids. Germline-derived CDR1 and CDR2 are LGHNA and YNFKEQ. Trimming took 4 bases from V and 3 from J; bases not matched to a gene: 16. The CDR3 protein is CASSPSGGAGDQTDTQYF. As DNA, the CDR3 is TGTGCCAGCAGCCCCTCTGGAGGGGCGGGAGATCAGACAGATACGCAGTATTTT.

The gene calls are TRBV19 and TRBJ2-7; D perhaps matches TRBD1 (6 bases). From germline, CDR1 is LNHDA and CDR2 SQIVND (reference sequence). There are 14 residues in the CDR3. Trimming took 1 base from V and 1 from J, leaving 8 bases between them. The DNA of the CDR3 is TGTGCCAGTAGTATAGGGACAGTGTCCTACGAGCAGTACTTC. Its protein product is CASSIGTVSYEQYF. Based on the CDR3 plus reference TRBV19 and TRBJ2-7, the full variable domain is DGGITQSPKYLFRKEGQNVTLSCEQNLNHDAMYWYRQDPGQGLRLIYYSQIVNDFQKGDIAEGYSVSREKKESFPLTVTSAQKNPTAFYLCASSIGTVSYEQYFGPGTRLTVT.

The CDR3 is CASSGSQGLALGYEQYF. In DNA form, the CDR3 reads TGTGCCAGTAGTGGTAGTCAGGGACTAGCATTAGGCTACGAGCAGTACTTC. The rearrangement joins TRBV19 to TRBJ2-7, with 9 bases that match TRBD2. The CDR3 is 17 amino acids. Germline V gene lookup returns CDR1 LNHDA and CDR2 SQIVND (reference sequence). V lost 5 bases and J lost 3; bases outside the gene matches: 14. The full variable domain, rest sourced from reference TRBV19 and TRBJ2-7, is DGGITQSPKYLFRKEGQNVTLSCEQNLNHDAMYWYRQDPGQGLRLIYYSQIVNDFQKGDIAEGYSVSREKKESFPLTVTSAQKNPTAFYLCASSGSQGLALGYEQYFGPGTRLTVT.

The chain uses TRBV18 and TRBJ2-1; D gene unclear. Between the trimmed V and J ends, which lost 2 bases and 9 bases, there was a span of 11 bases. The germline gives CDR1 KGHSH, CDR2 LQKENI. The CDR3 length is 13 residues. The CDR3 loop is CASSPSPFGEQFF. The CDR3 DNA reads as TGTGCCAGCTCACCAAGCCCCTTCGGTGAGCAGTTCTTC.

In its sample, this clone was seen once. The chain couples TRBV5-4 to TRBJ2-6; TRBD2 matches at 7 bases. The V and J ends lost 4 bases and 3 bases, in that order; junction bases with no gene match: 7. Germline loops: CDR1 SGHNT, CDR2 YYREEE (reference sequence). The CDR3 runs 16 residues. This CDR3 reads CASSPAGVVGANVLTF. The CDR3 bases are TGTGCCAGCAGCCCCGCGGGGGTCGTTGGGGCCAACGTCCTGACTTTC.

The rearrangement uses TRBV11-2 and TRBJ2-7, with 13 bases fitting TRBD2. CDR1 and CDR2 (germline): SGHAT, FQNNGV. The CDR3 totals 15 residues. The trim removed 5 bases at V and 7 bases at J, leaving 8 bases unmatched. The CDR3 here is CASSPRTSGSAEQYF. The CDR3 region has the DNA TGTGCCAGCAGCCCTCGGACTAGCGGGAGTGCAGAGCAGTACTTC.

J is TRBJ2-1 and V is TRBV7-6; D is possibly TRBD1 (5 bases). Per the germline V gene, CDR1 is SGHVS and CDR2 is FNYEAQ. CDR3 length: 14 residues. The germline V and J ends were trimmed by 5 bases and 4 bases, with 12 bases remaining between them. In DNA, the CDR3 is TGTGCCAGCAGCGGGATAGGGGCTTACAATGAGCAGTTCTTC. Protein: CASSGIGAYNEQFF.

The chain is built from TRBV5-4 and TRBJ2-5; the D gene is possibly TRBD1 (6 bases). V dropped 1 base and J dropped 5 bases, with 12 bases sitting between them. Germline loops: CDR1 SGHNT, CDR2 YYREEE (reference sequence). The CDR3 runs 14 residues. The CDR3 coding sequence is TGTGCCAGCAGCTTGTTTGGGCAGGGGGAGACCCAGTACTTC. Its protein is CASSLFGQGETQYF. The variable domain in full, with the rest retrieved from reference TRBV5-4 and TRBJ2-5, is ETGVTQSPTHLIKTRGQQVTLRCSSQSGHNTVSWYQQALGQGPQFIFQYYREEENGRGNFPPRFSGLQFPNYSSELNVNALELDDSALYLCASSLFGQGETQYFGPGTRLLVL.

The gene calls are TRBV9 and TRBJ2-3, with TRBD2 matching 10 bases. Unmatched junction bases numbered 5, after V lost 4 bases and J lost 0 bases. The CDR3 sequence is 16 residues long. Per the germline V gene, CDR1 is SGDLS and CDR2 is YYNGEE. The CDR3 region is CASSSPGLASTDTQYF. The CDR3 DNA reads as TGTGCCAGCAGCAGCCCGGGACTAGCGAGCACAGATACGCAGTATTTT.

The chain's CDR3 is CASSWSRSAYGELFF. In DNA, the CDR3 is TGTGCCAGCAGCTGGTCGCGGAGTGCTTACGGGGAGCTGTTTTTT. V and J are TRBV11-2 and TRBJ2-2; D is unclear. Trimming stripped 4 bases from V and 7 bases from J, with 16 bases between. This CDR3 is 15 amino acids long. From germline, CDR1 is SGHAT and CDR2 FQNNGV.

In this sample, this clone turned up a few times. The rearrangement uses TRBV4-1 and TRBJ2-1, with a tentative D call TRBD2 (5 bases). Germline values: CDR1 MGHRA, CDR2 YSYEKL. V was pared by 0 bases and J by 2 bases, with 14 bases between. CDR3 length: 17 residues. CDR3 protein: CASSQERASSTYNEQFF. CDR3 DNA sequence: TGCGCCAGCAGCCAAGAGCGGGCTAGCAGCACCTACAATGAGCAGTTCTTC.

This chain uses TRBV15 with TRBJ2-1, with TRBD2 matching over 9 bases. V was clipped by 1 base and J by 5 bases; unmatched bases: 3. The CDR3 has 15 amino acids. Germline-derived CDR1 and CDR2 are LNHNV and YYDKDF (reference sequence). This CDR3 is CATSRVAGVNNEQFF. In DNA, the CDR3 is TGTGCCACCAGCAGAGTAGCGGGAGTTAACAATGAGCAGTTCTTC. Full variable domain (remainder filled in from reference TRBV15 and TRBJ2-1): DAMVIQNPRYQVTQFGKPVTLSCSQTLNHNVMYWYQQKSSQAPKLLFHYYDKDFNNEADTPDNFQSRRPNTSFCFLDIRSPGLGDTAMYLCATSRVAGVNNEQFFGPGTRLTVL.

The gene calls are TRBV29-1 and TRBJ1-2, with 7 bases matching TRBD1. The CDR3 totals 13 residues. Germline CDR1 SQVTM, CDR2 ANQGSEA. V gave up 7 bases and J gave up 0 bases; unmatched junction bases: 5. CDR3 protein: CSDVGTANYGYTF. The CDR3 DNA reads TGCAGCGATGTCGGGACAGCTAACTATGGCTACACCTTC.

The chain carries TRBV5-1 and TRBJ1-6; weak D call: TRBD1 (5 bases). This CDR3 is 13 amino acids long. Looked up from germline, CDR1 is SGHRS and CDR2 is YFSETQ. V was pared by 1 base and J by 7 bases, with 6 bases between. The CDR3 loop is CASSLRGNSPLHF. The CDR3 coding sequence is TGCGCCAGCAGCTTGCGGGGGAATTCACCCCTCCACTTT.

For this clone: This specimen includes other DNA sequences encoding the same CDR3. The CDR3 loop is CASSPLSGGDYEQYF. The CDR3 region has the DNA TGTGCCAGCTCACCGCTTTCCGGAGGGGACTACGAGCAGTACTTC. V and J are TRBV18 and TRBJ2-7, with D perhaps matching TRBD2 (6 bases). There are 15 residues in the CDR3. In germline, CDR1 is KGHSH, CDR2 LQKENI. Trimming stripped 3 bases from V and 3 bases from J, with 15 bases between.

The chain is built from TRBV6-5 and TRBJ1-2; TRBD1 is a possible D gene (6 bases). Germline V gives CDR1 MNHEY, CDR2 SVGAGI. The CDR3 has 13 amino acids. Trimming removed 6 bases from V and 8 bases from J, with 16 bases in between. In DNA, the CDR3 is TGTGCCAGCAGCGTGGGGGGGGCACGAGGCTACACCTTC. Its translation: CASSVGGARGYTF.

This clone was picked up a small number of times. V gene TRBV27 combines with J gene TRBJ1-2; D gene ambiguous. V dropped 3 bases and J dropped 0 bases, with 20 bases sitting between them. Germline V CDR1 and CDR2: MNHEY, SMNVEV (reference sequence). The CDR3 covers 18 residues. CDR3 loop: CASSFSGGVNVANYGYTF. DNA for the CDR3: TGTGCCAGCAGTTTTTCGGGTGGTGTGAACGTCGCTAACTATGGCTACACCTTC.

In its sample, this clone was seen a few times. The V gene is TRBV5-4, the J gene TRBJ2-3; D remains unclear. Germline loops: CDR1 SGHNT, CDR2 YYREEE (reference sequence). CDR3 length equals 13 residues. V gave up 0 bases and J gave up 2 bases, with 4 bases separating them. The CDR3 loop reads CASSLGATDTQYF. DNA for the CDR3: TGTGCCAGCAGCTTGGGGGCCACAGATACGCAGTATTTT. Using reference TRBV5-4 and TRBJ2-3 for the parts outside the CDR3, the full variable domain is ETGVTQSPTHLIKTRGQQVTLRCSSQSGHNTVSWYQQALGQGPQFIFQYYREEENGRGNFPPRFSGLQFPNYSSELNVNALELDDSALYLCASSLGATDTQYFGPGTRLTVL.

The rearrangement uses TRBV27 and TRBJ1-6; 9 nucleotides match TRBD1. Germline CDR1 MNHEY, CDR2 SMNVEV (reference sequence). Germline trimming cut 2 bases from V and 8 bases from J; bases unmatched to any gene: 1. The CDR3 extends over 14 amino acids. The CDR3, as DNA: TGTGCCAGCAGTTTAGACAGGGGGTATTCACCCCTCCACTTT. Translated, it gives CASSLDRGYSPLHF.

DNA of the CDR3: TGCAGCGTTGAAACTCTATTGGCGGCCGCGGAAGCTTTCTTT. Translating it yields CSVETLLAAAEAFF. V is TRBV29-1 and J is TRBJ1-1; D is ambiguous. The V gene lost 2 bases and the J gene lost 8 bases, with 18 bases spanning the gap. Germline values: CDR1 SQVTM, CDR2 ANQGSEA. CDR3 length: 14 amino acids.

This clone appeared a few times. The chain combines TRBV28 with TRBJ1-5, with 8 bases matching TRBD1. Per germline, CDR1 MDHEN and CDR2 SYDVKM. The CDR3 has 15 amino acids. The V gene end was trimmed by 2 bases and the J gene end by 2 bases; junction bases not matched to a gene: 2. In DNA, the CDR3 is TGTGCCAGCAGTTTAGCAGGGGGCGGCAATCAGCCCCAGCATTTT. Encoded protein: CASSLAGGGNQPQHF.

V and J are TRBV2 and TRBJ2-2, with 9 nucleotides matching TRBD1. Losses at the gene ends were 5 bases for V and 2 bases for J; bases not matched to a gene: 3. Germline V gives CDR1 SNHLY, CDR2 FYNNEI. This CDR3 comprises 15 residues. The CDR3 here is CASSLGQGNTGELFF. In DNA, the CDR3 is TGTGCCAGCAGTCTGGGACAGGGAAACACCGGGGAGCTGTTTTTT.

The CDR3: CASSYARETQYF. The CDR3 coding sequence is TGTGCCAGCAGTTACGCCCGGGAGACCCAGTACTTC. The chain is built from TRBV6-6 and TRBJ2-5; no clear D gene. Germline-derived CDR1 and CDR2 are MNHNY and SVGAGI (reference sequence). V was trimmed by 2 bases and J by 5 bases, leaving 6 bases between them. The CDR3 extends over 12 amino acids.

CDR3 bases: TGTGCCAGCAGTTACATCGGTTTAGCTAACTATGGCTACACCTTC. Amino acid sequence: CASSYIGLANYGYTF. The rearrangement links TRBV6-5 to TRBJ1-2; D ambiguous. With 2 bases removed from V and 0 bases from J, the gap between germline ends came to 10 bases. CDR1 is MNHEY and CDR2 is SVGAGI in the germline V gene. The CDR3 is 15 amino acids.